The 14 T cell receptor beta chains reported below all come from one sample, sequenced in a study of CD8 T cells in ankylosing spondylitis. Broader study findings: Ankylosing spondylitis blood appeared to be characterized by a TCR beta motif of fewer than ten highly homologous variants.

TCRdb passed the 5' RACE reads through MiXCR, listing each CDR3 protein once. The sample consists of fewer than 500,000 distinct CDR3 sequences, about 24% of them appearing once. Their specific antigens are unknown. The sample comprised blood, either unsorted or a sorted T cell fraction (not recorded which). The receptor source for this set is a male donor with ankylosing spondylitis.

This clonotype came up many times. The chain is built from TRBV29-1 and TRBJ1-1, with a weak D call TRBD1 (6 bases). The germline CDR1 and CDR2 sequences are SQVTM and ANQGSEA. The CDR3 length is 12 residues. The V end was cut by 6 bases, the J end by 4 bases, with 12 bases between. DNA for the CDR3: TGCAGCGTCGACAGGCTGGGCACTGAAGCTTTCTTT. Translating gives CSVDRLGTEAFF.

The chain joins TRBV11-3 to TRBJ2-4, with 8 bases identical to TRBD1. Looked up from germline, CDR1 is SGHNT and CDR2 is YENEEA. After removal of 5 bases from V and 6 bases from J, the junction contained 6 bases not matched to a gene. This CDR3 is built from 14 residues. The CDR3 DNA reads as TGTGCCAGCAGCCGGACAGGGATAGGAAACATTCAGTACTTC. Translating it yields CASSRTGIGNIQYF.

V is TRBV20-1 and J is TRBJ2-5, with D uncertain. The CDR3 is 15 amino acids. Per the germline V gene, CDR1 is DFQATT and CDR2 is SNEGSKA (reference sequence). The germline V and J ends were trimmed by 3 bases and 1 base, with 15 bases remaining between them. The CDR3 is CSARVFGPSQETQYF. CDR3 nucleotide sequence: TGCAGTGCTAGGGTATTCGGGCCCAGCCAAGAGACCCAGTACTTC.

This chain links TRBV3-1 with TRBJ2-1, with TRBD2 identical over 12 bases. Trimming cost V 2 bases and J 6 bases; bases outside gene matches: 2. Germline CDR1 and CDR2: LGHDT and YNNKEL (reference sequence). The CDR3 is 15 amino acids. The CDR3: CASSQILAGGNEQFF. CDR3 DNA: TGTGCCAGCAGCCAAATACTAGCGGGAGGCAATGAGCAGTTCTTC.

The V call is TRBV4-1, the J call TRBJ1-1; 8 bases agree with TRBD1. V was pared by 3 bases and J by 6 bases, with 12 bases of the junction left unmatched. Germline lookup yields CDR1 MGHRA and CDR2 YSYEKL. This CDR3 spans 16 amino acids. This chain's CDR3 is CASSHEAGTGGPEAFF. For the CDR3, the DNA is TGCGCCAGCAGCCACGAAGCCGGGACAGGCGGGCCTGAAGCTTTCTTT.

This clonotype was found a few times. This sequence joins TRBV10-3 and TRBJ1-1; 8 positions agree with TRBD1. The trim removed 3 bases at V and 4 bases at J, leaving 10 bases unmatched. Germline loops: CDR1 ENHRY, CDR2 SYGVKD. The CDR3 has 16 amino acids. The CDR3 DNA is TGTGCCATCAGTGAATCGGGGCCAGGGGGCGGCACTGAAGCTTTCTTT. This sequence encodes CAISESGPGGGTEAFF.

This clonotype was counted a few times. V is TRBV11-3 and J is TRBJ1-4; D possibly corresponds to TRBD1 (6 bases). Trimming removed 5 bases at V and 5 bases at J, with 12 bases between. Germline CDR1 SGHNT, CDR2 YENEEA. This CDR3 is 14 amino acids long. CDR3 nucleotides: TGTGCCAGCAGCCTGACAGGTTTAAATGAAAAACTGTTTTTT. Translation: CASSLTGLNEKLFF.

The CDR3 is CATSRDLAGEQFF. The CDR3 coding sequence is TGTGCCACCAGCAGAGATCTAGCGGGTGAGCAGTTCTTC. V and J are TRBV15 and TRBJ2-1, with 8 bases fitting TRBD2. The CDR3 has 13 amino acids. Germline V gene data show CDR1 as LNHNV and CDR2 as YYDKDF (reference sequence). J gave up 9 bases and V 0 bases, and 1 base lay outside the gene matches.

The chain employs TRBV20-1 and TRBJ2-2; TRBD2 is a possible D gene (6 bases). The CDR3 is 15 residues long. In germline, CDR1 is DFQATT, CDR2 SNEGSKA (reference sequence). Trimming removed 5 bases from V and 0 bases from J, with 13 bases in between. The CDR3: CSARSGLSNTGELFF. DNA of the CDR3: TGCAGTGCTCGCTCGGGACTTTCGAACACCGGGGAGCTGTTTTTT.

The sample holds one count of this clonotype. This CDR3 reads CASSLQGTDIQYF. Here the CDR3 DNA reads TGCGCCAGCAGCTTGCAGGGGACGGACATTCAGTACTTC. The chain has TRBV5-1 and TRBJ2-4; D might be TRBD1 (6 bases). Trimming stripped 1 base from V and 8 bases from J, with 10 bases between. CDR1 and CDR2 from the germline V gene are SGHRS and YFSETQ. The CDR3 has 13 residues.

This clonotype came up many times. The genes are TRBV5-1 and TRBJ2-7; 12 positions agree with TRBD2. CDR3 length equals 14 residues. The germline V gene encodes CDR1 SGHRS and CDR2 YFSETQ. V dropped 1 base and J dropped 5; count of bases not matched to a gene: 1. CDR3 residues: CASSLPSGRDEQYF. The CDR3 nucleotides are TGCGCCAGCAGCTTGCCTAGCGGGAGGGACGAGCAGTACTTC.

This clonotype was seen only a few times. The V gene is TRBV25-1, the J gene TRBJ2-2, with D tentatively TRBD2 (5 bases). CDR1 and CDR2 from the germline V gene are MGHDK and SYGVNS. The germline V and J ends were trimmed by 4 bases and 2 bases, with 14 bases remaining between them. The CDR3 totals 16 residues. CDR3 amino acids: CASSGLRAPNTGELFF. CDR3 nucleotides: TGTGCCAGCAGTGGCTTGCGGGCACCAAACACCGGGGAGCTGTTTTTT.

The sample holds a few counts of this clonotype. The genes are TRBV6-1 and TRBJ2-3, with TRBD2 identical over 8 bases. This CDR3 spans 15 amino acids. Per the germline V gene, CDR1 is MNHNS and CDR2 is SASEGT. After removal of 6 bases from V and 6 bases from J, the junction contained 11 bases not matched to a gene. CDR3 region: CASRRIAGNGDTQYF. The CDR3 nucleotides are TGTGCCAGCAGGAGGATAGCGGGAAACGGGGATACGCAGTATTTT.

The rearrangement uses TRBV20-1 and TRBJ2-1, with 8 bases aligning to TRBD2. Germline V gene data show CDR1 as DFQATT and CDR2 as SNEGSKA (reference sequence). CDR3 length: 16 residues. V gave up 3 bases and J gave up 0 bases; unmatched junction bases: 7. The CDR3 region has the DNA TGCAGTGCTAGCCCCCAGCGGGAGAGCTCCTACAATGAGCAGTTCTTC. Residues: CSASPQRESSYNEQFF.